This note documents a single TCR beta chain sequence. Assay used: immunoSEQ multiplex PCR; TCRdb lists only in-frame clones, some missing. This sample carries hundreds of thousands of clones, more than 80% of them seen once, and the ten largest clones take 1.4% to 1.5%. These data belong to a study of blood T cell repertoires in COVID-19. Across the study: From T cells, B-cell-depleted T cells, or PBMCs came the material, which was cDNA or gDNA.

With 7 bases clipped from V and 5 bases from J, the junction kept 3 bases outside the gene matches. Germline V gives CDR1 GTSNPN, CDR2 SVGIG (reference sequence). The CDR3 has 12 residues. The material sequenced was peripheral blood. This sequence joins TRBV30 and TRBJ1-4, with 8 nucleotides matching TRBD1. This sequence was found in a woman aged 25 to 39 with active or convalescent COVID-19. The CDR3 coding sequence is TGTGCCTTACAGGGGGGGAATGAAAAACTGTTTTTT. Protein product: CALQGGNEKLFF.